These T cell receptor beta chains were read from a single sample in a study of blood T cells in healthy people across ages. TCRdb re-called the 5' RACE reads with MiXCR, one entry per CDR3 protein. The repertoire has about 630,000 distinct CDR3 sequences, 20% to 25% of them found once; the top ten carry 3.5% to 4%. The sequencing sample was made of blood. These receptor sequences come from a man in his 70s in good health. CDR3s include the opening cysteine and the closing phenylalanine or tryptophan. The D gene is left open where the match is weak. A clone size is listed for some rows: how often the clone was seen (once, few, many), or a class if it is expanded.

>TRBJ2-1|.|.|TRBV20-1
TGCAGTGCACCGCCTCTCGGAGGCTCCTACAATGAGCAGTTCTTC
CSAPPLGGSYNEQFF
>TRBJ2-7|few|TRBD2|TRBV7-2
TGTGCCAGCAGCTTCCTAGCGGGAGGCCACGAGCAGTACTTC
CASSFLAGGHEQYF
>TRBJ1-4|.|.|TRBV3-1
TGTGCCAGCAGCCAAGATCAGGGGACTAATGAAAAACTGTTTTTT
CASSQDQGTNEKLFF
>TRBJ2-5|few|TRBD1|TRBV28
TGTGCCAGCAGTTTTCCCCAGACAGGGCGCCAAGAGACCCAGTACTTC
CASSFPQTGRQETQYF
>TRBJ1-4|.|.|TRBV3-1
TGTGCCAGCAGACTCGACGGGACCAAGGAAAAACTGTTTTTT
CASRLDGTKEKLFF
>TRBJ1-3|few|.|TRBV7-6
TGTGCCAGCAGCTTATCGCGGGGGTCTGGAAACACCATATATTTT
CASSLSRGSGNTIYF
>TRBJ2-4|.|TRBD2|TRBV3-1
TGTGCCAGCAGCCCCTTAGCGGGACGGACCAAAAACATTCAGTACTTC
CASSPLAGRTKNIQYF
>TRBJ1-1|.|TRBD1|TRBV29-1
TGCAGCGTTGGGACCCTCAGGGGGATCACTGAAGCTTTCTTT
CSVGTLRGITEAFF
>TRBJ2-3|.|.|TRBV10-3
TGTGCCATCGGCCAGAACACAGATACGCAGTATTTT
CAIGQNTDTQYF
>TRBJ2-2|.|.|TRBV28
TGTGCCAGCAGTTTAGGCCCCCTGGGCACCGGGGAGCTGTTTTTT
CASSLGPLGTGELFF
>TRBJ2-7|few|.|TRBV2
TGTGCCAGCAGTAAAGACCCAGGGCTTCCCTACGAGCAGTACTTC
CASSKDPGLPYEQYF
>TRBJ2-3|.|TRBD2|TRBV9
TGTGCCAGCAGCGTAGCCGGTGGGGCTAGCGGGTCCCGGGTTAGCACAGATACGCAGTATTTT
CASSVAGGASGSRVSTDTQYF
>TRBJ2-7|few|.|TRBV6-2/TRBV6-3
TGTGCCAGCAGTTACCCTGGACGCTACGAGCAGTACTTC
CASSYPGRYEQYF
>TRBJ2-1|.|TRBD2|TRBV9
TGTGCCAGCAGCCCCTCTAGCGGGGGAAACAATGAGCAGTTCTTC
CASSPSSGGNNEQFF
>TRBJ2-3|few|.|TRBV20-1
TGCAGTGCTGGCGACAGGTTCACAGATACGCAGTATTTT
CSAGDRFTDTQYF
>TRBJ1-4|.|.|TRBV27
TGTGCCAGCAGTTCCGGACAGTCAACTAATGAAAGACTGTTTTTT
CASSSGQSTNERLFF
>TRBJ2-7|few|TRBD1|TRBV14
TGTGCCAGCAGCCTACAGGGGGGAACCTACGAGCAGTACTTC
CASSLQGGTYEQYF
>TRBJ2-1|.|TRBD2|TRBV25-1
TGTGCCAGCAGTGTAACTAGCGGGAACCGGTACTTC
CASSVTSGNRYF
>TRBJ1-1|many|.|TRBV9
TGTGCCAGCAGCCCCCCAGGGTTGAACACTGAAGCTTTCTTT
CASSPPGLNTEAFF
>TRBJ2-1|.|TRBD2|TRBV12-3/TRBV12-4
TGTGCCAGCAGTTCAGCGGGAGGATGGCAGAATGAGCAGTTCTTC
CASSSAGGWQNEQFF
>TRBJ2-7|few|TRBD1|TRBV6-5
TGTGCCAGCAGTCAATACAGGGGACCCCCCTACGAGCAGTACTTC
CASSQYRGPPYEQYF
>TRBJ2-5|.|TRBD2|TRBV20-1
TGCAGTGCTAGAGGAGAGCTCGCGGGAGGGTGGGAGACCCAGTACTTC
CSARGELAGGWETQYF
>TRBJ2-5|few|.|TRBV19
TGTGCCAGTGGAGGGAACCAAGAGACCCAGTACTTC
CASGGNQETQYF
>TRBJ1-2|.|.|TRBV3-1
TGTGCCAGCAGCCACAACCCAGGGAAAAACGGCTACACCTTC
CASSHNPGKNGYTF
>TRBJ2-2|.|.|TRBV25-1
TGTGCCAGCAGTGAAGCAGGGGTACCCGGGGAGCTGTTTTTT
CASSEAGVPGELFF
>TRBJ2-3|.|.|TRBV5-6
TGTGCCAGCAGCTTGGGACAGCCCTCTAGCACAGATACGCAGTATTTT
CASSLGQPSSTDTQYF
>TRBJ2-2|.|TRBD1|TRBV7-6
TGTGCCAGCAGCCCCCCGGGACAGGGGTACACCGGGGAGCTGTTTTTT
CASSPPGQGYTGELFF
>TRBJ2-7|few|.|TRBV4-1
TGCGCCAGCAGCCCCCAGGGCGGGACGGTTGAGCAGTACTTC
CASSPQGGTVEQYF
>TRBJ2-1|.|.|TRBV15
TGTGCCACCAGCAGAGATAAGGGCTCCTACAATGAGCAGTTCTTC
CATSRDKGSYNEQFF
>TRBJ2-5|.|TRBD2|TRBV9
TGTGCCAGCAGCGGCCATCTAGCGGGGGCCCAAGAGACCCAGTACTTC
CASSGHLAGAQETQYF
>TRBJ2-2|.|TRBD1|TRBV6-2/TRBV6-3
TGTGCCAGCAGTTACTCACCGGGACAGGGGTCCGGGGAGCTGTTTTTT
CASSYSPGQGSGELFF
>TRBJ2-5|.|.|TRBV29-1
TGCAGCGTCAAGGAGGGTTGGGAGACCCAGTACTTC
CSVKEGWETQYF
>TRBJ2-5|few|.|TRBV3-1
TGTGCCAGCAGCCAAGAACTGGGACACCAAGAGACCCAGTACTTC
CASSQELGHQETQYF
>TRBJ2-7|many|.|TRBV28
TGTGCCAGCAGTTTAACCCATGGCTACGAGCAGTACTTC
CASSLTHGYEQYF
>TRBJ2-1|few|.|TRBV5-1
TGCGCCAGCAGCTTGGGGCAGTTTTACAATGAGCAGTTCTTC
CASSLGQFYNEQFF
>TRBJ2-7|.|TRBD2|TRBV5-1
TGCGCCAGCAGCTTGGATCTAGCGGGGAGTCTTTCCGACGAGCAGTACTTC
CASSLDLAGSLSDEQYF
>TRBJ2-1|few|.|TRBV20-1
TGCAGTGCCAGAGGAGGGGGCTCCTACAAGGAGCAGTTCTTC
CSARGGGSYKEQFF
>TRBJ2-2|many|.|TRBV6-6
TGTGCCAGCTCCGTGTACCAGGGCCGAACGAACACCGGGGAGCTGTTTTTT
CASSVYQGRTNTGELFF
>TRBJ2-7|.|.|TRBV4-2
TGTGCCAGCAGCCAAGATGGGGCCTACGAGCAGTACTTC
CASSQDGAYEQYF
>TRBJ2-4|many|.|TRBV28
TGTGCCAGCAGTTTCGGGGACAGCGGGGACATTCAGTACTTC
CASSFGDSGDIQYF
>TRBJ2-1|once|.|TRBV7-2
TGTGCCAGCAGCGCCTGGGACAATGAGCAGTTCTTC
CASSAWDNEQFF
>TRBJ2-3|few|TRBD2|TRBV9
TGTGCCAGCAGCGTAGGCGGGAGTGAAGGGAGCACAGATACGCAGTATTTT
CASSVGGSEGSTDTQYF
>TRBJ2-1|.|.|TRBV3-1
TGTGCCAGCAGCCTGGGGACGGGAGAGCAGTTCTTC
CASSLGTGEQFF
>TRBJ2-1|few|TRBD2|TRBV12-3/TRBV12-4
TGTGCCAGCAGTTTCATACTAGCGGTCTCCTACAATGAGCAGTTCTTC
CASSFILAVSYNEQFF
>TRBJ2-7|.|TRBD1|TRBV7-2
TGTGCCAGCAGCCCCCCCGGGACAGGGAAGTCCTACGAGCAGTACTTC
CASSPPGTGKSYEQYF
>TRBJ1-5|many|.|TRBV20-1
TGCAGTGCGCAGACAGGCTACCTCAATCAGCCCCAGCATTTT
CSAQTGYLNQPQHF
>TRBJ2-1|few|TRBD1|TRBV7-9
TGTGCCAGCAGCCGTGGACAGGGGCTCTACAATGAGCAGTTCTTC
CASSRGQGLYNEQFF
>TRBJ1-5|once|.|TRBV19
TGTGCCAGTAGTCCTGGAGGCGGATCCAATCAGCCCCAGCATTTT
CASSPGGGSNQPQHF
>TRBJ1-4|few|.|TRBV7-9
TGTGCCAGCAGCCCGTGGGATGAAAAACTGTTTTTT
CASSPWDEKLFF
>TRBJ1-2|few|.|TRBV20-1
TGCAGTGCTAGGAGGGAGGGGGTAGGAGGCTACACCTTC
CSARREGVGGYTF
>TRBJ2-7|.|TRBD2|TRBV18
TGTGCCAGCTCACCACGCGGGGGATTCACCTACGAGCAGTACTTC
CASSPRGGFTYEQYF
>TRBJ2-1|.|.|TRBV20-1
TGCAGTGCTAAACAGGGATGGGGTCCCTACAATGAGCAGTTCTTC
CSAKQGWGPYNEQFF
>TRBJ2-6|few|.|TRBV6-1
TGTGCCAGCAGTCCAAAGGCTGGGGCCAACGTCCTGACTTTC
CASSPKAGANVLTF
>TRBJ2-7|few|.|TRBV5-1
TGCGCCAGCAGCTCCGGGACGCCCTCCGAGCAGTACTTC
CASSSGTPSEQYF
>TRBJ2-7|few|TRBD2|TRBV7-2
TGTGCCAGCAGTACTGGACTAGCGGGAGCTTTCGAGCAGTACTTC
CASSTGLAGAFEQYF
>TRBJ2-5|.|.|TRBV11-2
TGTGCCAGCAGCCCCAGGATGTACCAAGAGACCCAGTACTTC
CASSPRMYQETQYF
>TRBJ2-5|.|.|TRBV28
TGTGCCAGCAGGGAGCTAGCTGGCGGAGGGGCAGAGACCCAGCACTTC
CASRELAGGGAETQHF
>TRBJ2-3|.|TRBD2|TRBV6-4
TGTGCCAGCAGTGACTCGATAAATAGCGGGAACACAGATACGCAGTATTTT
CASSDSINSGNTDTQYF
>TRBJ2-5|.|.|TRBV29-1
TGCAGCGTGGACAGCCGCTTGGAGACCCAGTACTTC
CSVDSRLETQYF
>TRBJ2-1|many|.|TRBV24-1
TGTGCCACCAGTGATACAGACAGCTATCCAAATGAGCAGTTCTTC
CATSDTDSYPNEQFF